This TCR beta chain came from a study of vaccination and CD4 T cells after COVID-19. Trimming pared 3 bases from V and 1 base from J, leaving 4 bases between. CDR3 length equals 12 residues. Germline V gives CDR1 DFQATT, CDR2 SNEGSKA (reference sequence). Treatment noted: approximately nine-day PBMC culture with coronavirus spike peptide pools or control peptides (ViraFEST assay). Unexposed donor CD4+ T cells predated the COVID-19 pandemic, collected 2011-2018. In the ViraFEST assay, peptide-pool expansion preceded TCR sequencing of expanded clonotypes. Cultured CD4+ T-cell DNA underwent Oncomine TCR Beta short-read sequencing. Once CD4+ T cells had been cultured, genomic DNA was extracted from them. MiXCR, applied by TCRdb to the PCR reads, yields one record per CDR3 protein. This sample has several thousand distinct CDR3 sequences; just under 40% occur once, and the top ten carry around a fifth. Details on this clonotype: Its specificity is unknown.

This chain joins TRBV20-1 and TRBJ1-5, with D hard to call. Material: CD4+ T cells from blood, cultured in vitro. The source is a human donor in good health. CDR3 coding DNA: TGCAGTGCTAGGGAGAGCAATCAGCCCCAGCATTTT. The encoded protein is CSARESNQPQHF.